These 7 T cell receptor beta chains originate from one sample sequenced in a study of cytomegalovirus exposure and HLA in healthy donors. A multiplex PCR was run with 60 Vbeta primers and 13 Jbeta primers. Using immunoSEQ multiplex PCR, the repertoire was profiled, and TCRdb retains in-frame clones only, with some absent. The table includes about 110,000 clones, roughly 63% detected once. Sequencing input: PBMCs. Every receptor here comes from a woman in her 70s in good health and CMV-seropositive.

This clone was detected only once. This chain connects TRBV6-5 to TRBJ1-2; D call uncertain. CDR3 length: 15 amino acids. Germline lookup yields CDR1 MNHEY and CDR2 SVGAGI. V was trimmed by 2 bases and J by 1 base, leaving 11 bases between them. DNA of the CDR3: TGTGCCAGCAGTTACGGAGGTTTCAATAACTATGGCTACACCTTC. This sequence encodes CASSYGGFNNYGYTF.

This clone has a handful of counts. The CDR3 reads CASSWDRERVEQYF. The CDR3 DNA sequence: TGCGCCAGCAGCTGGGACAGGGAGAGGGTCGAGCAGTACTTC. This rearrangement joins TRBV5-1 to TRBJ2-7; 9 bases agree with TRBD1. CDR3 length equals 14 residues. From germline, CDR1 is SGHRS and CDR2 YFSETQ. V lost 3 bases, J lost 6 bases, and 7 bases stayed unmatched.

This chain links TRBV5-1 with TRBJ2-1; 7 nucleotides line up with TRBD2. The ends lost 6 bases at V and 5 bases at J; junction bases unmatched: 8. CDR1 is SGHRS, CDR2 YFSETQ, per germline. The CDR3 runs to 14 residues. Here the CDR3 reads CASTSSGANNEQFF. Written as DNA, the CDR3 is TGCGCCAGCACGTCCAGCGGGGCGAACAATGAGCAGTTCTTC.

This clone was seen more than once but under ten times. The chain has TRBV5-5 and TRBJ1-2; 10 nucleotides agree with TRBD1. J lost 7 bases, V lost 6 bases, and 15 bases had no gene match. CDR3 length: 16 residues. From germline, CDR1 is SGHKS and CDR2 YYEKEE (reference sequence). The DNA of the CDR3 is TGTGCCAGCAACCCCCCCGCGACAGGGGGCCGGGGTGGCTACACCTTC. Translated: CASNPPATGGRGGYTF.

The chain recombines TRBV2 with TRBJ1-2; D remains ambiguous. V gave up 3 bases and J gave up 4 bases, with 6 bases separating them. This CDR3 contains 12 residues. CDR1 and CDR2 (germline): SNHLY, FYNNEI. The CDR3 reads CASSETFYGYTF. CDR3 in DNA: TGTGCCAGCAGTGAGACATTCTATGGCTACACCTTC.

This clone was seen a handful of times. CDR3 bases: TGTGCCAGCAGCCCCCAGTTTGGGGCTGAAAAACTGTTTTTT. This encodes CASSPQFGAEKLFF. The rearrangement joins TRBV7-9 to TRBJ1-4, with D tentatively TRBD1 (5 bases). Germline lookup yields CDR1 SEHNR and CDR2 FQNEAQ (reference sequence). V lost 5 bases, J lost 7 bases, and 14 bases lay in between. The CDR3 covers 14 residues.

This chain uses TRBV7-9 with TRBJ2-3, with D perhaps TRBD1 (6 bases). Germline-derived CDR1 and CDR2 are SEHNR and FQNEAQ (reference sequence). The CDR3 is 15 residues long. The germline V and J ends were trimmed by 3 bases and 0 bases, with 10 bases remaining between them. In DNA form, the CDR3 reads TGTGCCAGCAGCTTTGGGGGCCCTAGCACAGATACGCAGTATTTT. Amino acid sequence: CASSFGGPSTDTQYF.